This TCR beta chain was obtained from a study of blood T cell repertoires in COVID-19. For the study at large: COVID-19 samples collected from the United States, Italy and Spain covered acute and convalescent phases. Sources were T cells, B-cell-depleted T cells, or PBMCs; the material itself was cDNA or gDNA.

The CDR3 covers 14 residues. Germline V gene sequence: CDR1 SGHRS, CDR2 YFSETQ. The ends were cut back, 1 base at V and 7 bases at J, with 11 bases in the middle. As handled by the study authors: Amplification of reference gene primers was used by the study to estimate nucleated cell counts. Method: immunoSEQ multiplex PCR; TCRdb's copy keeps in-frame clones and lacks some. Clone size and the V and J calls come from that table; the DNA yielded D and trimming. The data contain about 220,000 clones, about 78% of them singletons. The sample comprised peripheral blood. The clonotype originates from a woman in her 70s with acute or convalescent COVID-19. The genes are TRBV5-1 and TRBJ2-2; D not resolved. The CDR3 here is CASSLSVPGGELFF. The CDR3 bases are TGCGCCAGCAGCTTGTCGGTGCCCGGCGGGGAGCTGTTTTTT. Combining the CDR3 with reference TRBV5-1 and TRBJ2-2 gives the whole variable domain KAGVTQTPRYLIKTRGQQVTLSCSPISGHRSVSWYQQTPGQGLQFLFEYFSETQRNKGNFPGRFSGRQFSNSRSEMNVSTLELGDSALYLCASSLSVPGGELFFGEGSRLTVL.